The 21 T cell receptor beta chains reported below all come from one sample, sequenced in a study of early T cells in non-severe SARS-CoV-2 infection. TCRdb reanalysed the 5' RACE reads using MiXCR and keeps one entry per CDR3 protein. The sample holds roughly 40,000 distinct CDR3 sequences, about 5.8% seen once. Sequencing used whole blood. The receptor source for this set is an adult who was a healthcare worker with PCR-confirmed SARS-CoV-2 infection or an uninfected control (not recorded which).

In its sample, this clonotype was seen many times. This rearrangement joins TRBV18 to TRBJ2-1, with a weak D call TRBD1 (7 bases). V was pared by 2 bases and J by 9 bases, with 29 bases between. This CDR3 has 19 amino acids. The germline V gene encodes CDR1 KGHSH and CDR2 LQKENI. As DNA, the CDR3 is TGTGCCAGCTCACCAAGGGGGCAAGGGGACTCCCCTTGGGGTACTGAGCAGTTCTTC. It specifies CASSPRGQGDSPWGTEQFF.

This clonotype turned up a few times. CDR3 sequence reads: CSAREGGSPDTQYF. CDR3 bases: TGCAGTGCTAGAGAGGGGGGGAGTCCAGATACGCAGTATTTT. V gene TRBV20-1 combines with J gene TRBJ2-3, with 7 nucleotides matching TRBD2. V was clipped by 0 bases and J by 4 bases; unmatched bases: 4. From germline, CDR1 is DFQATT and CDR2 SNEGSKA (reference sequence). CDR3 length equals 14 residues.

This clonotype was observed at least ten times. The chain carries TRBV13 and TRBJ2-2; no clear D. V lost 5 bases to trimming and J lost 4 bases, with 8 bases between them. CDR3 length: 13 amino acids. Germline CDR1 PRHDT, CDR2 FYEKMQ (reference sequence). The CDR3 nucleotides read TGTGCCAGCAGCCCCCTCGGCACCGGGGAGCTGTTTTTT. Residues: CASSPLGTGELFF.

In this sample, this clonotype turned up a few times. One end of the junction does not line up with germline, which may come from a read error. The chain uses TRBV20-1 and TRBJ2-1; TRBD2 is a possible D gene (6 bases). This CDR3 contains 11 residues. Germline-derived CDR1 and CDR2 are DFQATT and SNEGSKA (reference sequence). The CDR3 DNA sequence: TGCAGTGCAAGAGACGGACTAGAGCAGTTCTTC. Translating it yields CSARDGLEQFF.

The table lists this clonotype with many counts. V and J are TRBV7-6 and TRBJ2-3; 14 positions match TRBD2. V was pared by 5 bases and J by 10 bases, with 11 bases of the junction left unmatched. The CDR3 contains 16 residues. CDR1 and CDR2 (germline): SGHVS, FNYEAQ. CDR3 nucleotide sequence: TGTGCCAGCAGCCCCTACTGGGGACTAGCGGGAGAATCGCAGTATTTT. This sequence encodes CASSPYWGLAGESQYF.

The genes are TRBV6-6 and TRBJ1-5; D is undetermined. CDR1 MNHNY and CDR2 SVGAGI come from the germline V gene (reference sequence). The CDR3 is 14 amino acids. The ends were cut back, 2 bases at V and 7 bases at J, with 12 bases in the middle. In DNA, the CDR3 is TGTGCCAGCAGTTACACGCCGGGCGGGCAGCCCCAGCATTTT. It is translated as CASSYTPGGQPQHF.

This clonotype has at least ten counts. CDR3 region: CASSFDPSGANVLTF. DNA for the CDR3: TGTGCCAGCAGCTTCGACCCCTCTGGGGCCAACGTCCTGACTTTC. The gene calls are TRBV5-6 and TRBJ2-6; unclear D gene. The CDR3 totals 15 residues. The germline V gene encodes CDR1 SGHDT and CDR2 YYEEEE. Trimming left V 2 bases short and J 0 bases short, with 6 bases between.

This clonotype came up many times. The chain uses TRBV5-8 and TRBJ2-7; the match to TRBD1 covers 9 bases. Trimming took 1 base from V and 5 from J; bases not matched to a gene: 7. In germline, CDR1 is SGHTS, CDR2 YDEGEE. This CDR3 region has 15 residues. CDR3 protein: CASSLRGTGTDEQYF. CDR3 in DNA: TGTGCCAGCAGCTTGCGAGGGACAGGGACGGACGAGCAGTACTTC.

The rearrangement joins TRBV3-1 to TRBJ2-7; the D gene is possibly TRBD1 (5 bases). The CDR3 has 13 amino acids. Germline V CDR1 and CDR2: LGHDT, YNNKEL (reference sequence). Trimming took off 7 bases at V and 4 bases at J, with 14 bases between the two ends. The CDR3 here is CASTGVGRYEQYF. For the CDR3, the DNA is TGTGCCAGCACCGGAGTGGGGCGGTACGAGCAGTACTTC.

The chain couples TRBV5-6 to TRBJ2-1; D call uncertain. Trimming left V 0 bases short and J 6 bases short, with 7 bases between. The CDR3 is 13 amino acids. CDR1 and CDR2 from the germline V gene are SGHDT and YYEEEE. For the CDR3, the DNA is TGTGCCAGCAGCTTGGAACAGCGCAATGAGCAGTTCTTC. Translation gives CASSLEQRNEQFF.

This clonotype showed up just a few times. The chain carries TRBV6-2 or TRBV6-3 and TRBJ2-2; 7 nucleotides align to TRBD1. Trimming removed 9 bases from V and 0 bases from J; junction bases left unmatched: 1. Germline lookup yields CDR1 MNHEY and CDR2 SVGEGT. CDR3 length: 13 amino acids. The CDR3 coding sequence is TGTGCCAGTCAGGGGGCGAACACCGGGGAGCTGTTTTTT. Translating it yields CASQGANTGELFF.

This clonotype was recorded a few times. Here the CDR3 reads CASSLSGKWSLAKYNEQFF. The CDR3 DNA follows: TGTGCCAGCAGTTTATCAGGGAAGTGGTCCTTGGCGAAATACAATGAGCAGTTCTTC. V and J are TRBV28 and TRBJ2-1, with D possibly TRBD1 on 5 matching bases. The CDR3 runs to 19 residues. From germline, CDR1 is MDHEN and CDR2 SYDVKM. V was shortened by 1 base and J by 4 bases, with 23 bases between the two germline ends.

This clonotype showed up many times. V and J are TRBV4-1 and TRBJ1-2, with D hard to call. The CDR3 covers 15 residues. V lost 7 bases to trimming and J lost 2 bases, with 17 bases between them. Looked up from germline, CDR1 is MGHRA and CDR2 is YSYEKL. The CDR3 reads CASTPMSASNYGYTF. CDR3 coding DNA: TGCGCCAGCACCCCTATGTCGGCGTCCAACTATGGCTACACCTTC.

The CDR3 protein is CASSNRVVKTQYF. The DNA of the CDR3 is TGCGCCAGCAGCAACAGGGTCGTAAAGACCCAGTACTTC. This chain uses TRBV5-1 with TRBJ2-5; D perhaps matches TRBD1 (6 bases). The CDR3 sequence is 13 residues long. V lost 4 bases to trimming and J lost 6 bases, with 13 bases between them. CDR1 is SGHRS, CDR2 YFSETQ, per germline.

The chain employs TRBV7-2 and TRBJ2-7, with TRBD2 identical over 15 bases. This CDR3 is 17 amino acids long. Germline V lookup: CDR1 SGHTA, CDR2 FQGNSA. Trimming cost V 7 bases and J 4 bases; bases outside gene matches: 11. This chain's CDR3 is CASNPGRTSGREYEQYF. The CDR3 DNA reads as TGTGCCAGCAATCCGGGCCGGACTAGCGGGAGGGAGTACGAGCAGTACTTC.

By sample fraction, this clonotype is medium-sized. The J gene is TRBJ2-1, the V gene TRBV28, with a possible D match to TRBD2 (5 bases). This CDR3 comprises 16 residues. CDR1 is MDHEN, CDR2 SYDVKM, per germline. Deletions cut 2 bases from V and 1 base from J, with 12 bases between. The CDR3 loop is CASSLGSRGSYNEQFF. CDR3 coding DNA: TGTGCCAGCAGTTTAGGTAGTCGGGGATCCTACAATGAGCAGTTCTTC.

This clonotype was counted many times. The chain couples TRBV7-8 to TRBJ1-5; D is possibly TRBD1 (6 bases). This CDR3 contains 13 residues. CDR1 is SGHVS and CDR2 is FQNEAQ in the germline V gene. Trimming pared 0 bases from V and 9 bases from J, leaving 9 bases between. The CDR3 here is CASSLARGGPQHF. DNA of the CDR3: TGTGCCAGCAGCTTAGCGCGAGGGGGGCCCCAGCATTTT.

The chain carries TRBV20-1 and TRBJ2-7, with D hard to call. CDR3 length equals 13 residues. CDR1 is DFQATT and CDR2 is SNEGSKA in the germline V gene (reference sequence). The V end was cut by 8 bases, the J end by 2 bases, with 16 bases between. CDR3 nucleotide sequence: TGCAGTCCTAATACTCTCCGGGCCTACGAGCAGTACTTC. It is translated as CSPNTLRAYEQYF.

This clonotype was detected many times. The gene calls are TRBV7-9 and TRBJ1-1; tentative D call: TRBD1 (5 bases). The CDR3 totals 12 residues. Germline CDR1 is SEHNR and CDR2 is FQNEAQ (reference sequence). Trimming took 1 base from V and 8 from J, leaving 8 bases between them. The CDR3: CASSLGAGEAFF. In DNA form, the CDR3 reads TGTGCCAGCAGCTTAGGGGCAGGGGAAGCTTTCTTT.

The rearrangement uses TRBV5-1 and TRBJ1-6; TRBD1 matches at 9 bases. V was pared by 0 bases and J by 7 bases, with 17 bases of the junction left unmatched. Germline CDR1 reads SGHRS; CDR2 reads YFSETQ. The CDR3 is made up of 20 amino acids. The CDR3 sequence is CASSLASWDLTGGWNSPLHF. The CDR3 DNA reads as TGCGCCAGCAGCTTGGCGTCATGGGACCTCACAGGGGGCTGGAATTCACCCCTCCACTTT.

This clonotype has a handful of counts. The chain has TRBV20-1 and TRBJ2-6, with D perhaps TRBD2 (5 bases). The germline gives CDR1 DFQATT, CDR2 SNEGSKA (reference sequence). V shed 0 bases and J shed 0 bases, with 9 bases lying between them. This CDR3 is 16 amino acids long. The CDR3 sequence: CSAREAGSSGANVLTF. The CDR3 DNA reads as TGCAGTGCTAGAGAGGCGGGCAGCTCTGGGGCCAACGTCCTGACTTTC.